One sample yielded the 29 T cell receptor beta chains listed below, sequenced in a study of neoadjuvant anti-PD-1 for oral cavity cancer. TCRdb keeps only in-frame clones here, not all; method: immunoSEQ multiplex PCR. Seen here are 7,100 or so clones, 60% observed once, and the top ten hold 5% to 6.5%. Sequences were derived from tumor tissue, sampled before nivolumab (anti-PD-1) treatment. These receptors came from a person aged 35-80 years with oral cavity squamous cell carcinoma.

The chain combines TRBV4-1 with TRBJ2-3; the D is unclear. The V gene lost 0 bases and the J gene lost 0 bases, with 16 bases spanning the gap. This CDR3 is built from 18 residues. Germline lookup yields CDR1 MGHRA and CDR2 YSYEKL. As DNA, the CDR3 is TGCGCCAGCAGCCAAGATCTAGGAACTCCGGCTAGCACAGATACGCAGTATTTT. It encodes CASSQDLGTPASTDTQYF.

This sequence joins TRBV11-2 and TRBJ2-2, with TRBD2 identical over 11 bases. In germline, CDR1 is SGHAT, CDR2 FQNNGV. The CDR3 consists of 15 residues. V was clipped by 5 bases and J by 6 bases; unmatched bases: 5. This CDR3 is CASSHSGGAPGELFF. CDR3 coding DNA: TGTGCCAGCAGCCATAGCGGGGGGGCCCCCGGGGAGCTGTTTTTT.

In its sample, this clone was seen once. V gene TRBV25-1 combines with J gene TRBJ1-5; the D gene is possibly TRBD1 (5 bases). V lost 2 bases and J lost 3, with 11 bases in between. The CDR3 consists of 15 residues. Germline CDR1 and CDR2: MGHDK and SYGVNS. Here the CDR3 DNA reads TGTGCCAGCAGTGAAGGGAAGGGGCCCAATCAGCCCCAGCATTTT. Amino acids: CASSEGKGPNQPQHF.

CDR3 in DNA: TGTGCCAGCAGTAGGGGGGGCGCGCAGGAAAAACTGTTTTTT. As protein: CASSRGGAQEKLFF. The V and J genes are TRBV9 and TRBJ1-4, with D possibly matching TRBD1 (6 bases). Deletions cut 5 bases from V and 8 bases from J, with 16 bases between. The CDR3 extends over 14 amino acids. The germline CDR1 and CDR2 sequences are SGDLS and YYNGEE.

The rearrangement uses TRBV7-2 and TRBJ1-5, with TRBD1 identical over 9 bases. The CDR3 runs to 15 residues. J was trimmed by 7 bases and V by 5 bases; bases with no gene match: 9. Germline assignment: CDR1 SGHTA and CDR2 FQGNSA. The CDR3 DNA reads as TGTGCCAGCAGCCTACGGACAGGGGAGGGGCAGCCCCAGCATTTT. It encodes CASSLRTGEGQPQHF. Filled out from reference TRBV7-2 and TRBJ1-5, the complete variable domain reads GAGVSQSPSNKVTEKGKDVELRCDPISGHTALYWYRQSLGQGLEFLIYFQGNSAPDKSGLPSDRFSAERTGGSVSTLTIQRTQQEDSAVYLCASSLRTGEGQPQHFGDGTRLSIL.

The genes are TRBV7-2 and TRBJ1-1; D is ambiguous. The germline V gene has CDR1 SGHTA and CDR2 FQGNSA. V was cut by 5 bases and J by 1 base, with 17 bases left in between. The CDR3 has 16 residues. CDR3 DNA sequence: TGTGCCAGCAGCCCGTCCCTGGCAGTAAGGAACACTGAAGCTTTCTTT. It encodes CASSPSLAVRNTEAFF.

J is TRBJ1-2 and V is TRBV11-2; no firm D call. The CDR3 totals 14 residues. Trimming removed 1 base at V and 4 bases at J, with 10 bases between. CDR1 and CDR2 from the germline V gene are SGHAT and FQNNGV. DNA of the CDR3: TGTGCCAGCAGCTTAGGGCCCGGGCCCTATGGCTACACCTTC. Residues: CASSLGPGPYGYTF.

J is TRBJ2-5 and V is TRBV10-1; 14 bases agree with TRBD2. Losses at the gene ends were 6 bases for V and 5 bases for J; bases not matched to a gene: 8. CDR1 and CDR2 from the germline V gene are WNHNN and SYGVQD (reference sequence). The CDR3 runs 16 residues. CDR3 region: CASRNRLAGGLETQYF. Written as DNA, the CDR3 is TGCGCCAGCAGGAATCGACTAGCGGGGGGGCTTGAGACCCAGTACTTC.

V and J are TRBV27 and TRBJ1-6; D unclear. CDR1 and CDR2 from the germline V gene are MNHEY and SMNVEV (reference sequence). CDR3 length: 14 amino acids. V lost 2 bases and J lost 10, with 12 bases in between. This CDR3 reads CASSLEALRSPLHF. Written as DNA, the CDR3 is TGTGCCAGCAGTTTAGAAGCCCTTAGGTCACCCCTCCACTTT.

The chain links TRBV13 to TRBJ1-3; D call uncertain. CDR3 length: 14 residues. Germline V lookup: CDR1 PRHDT, CDR2 FYEKMQ (reference sequence). Trimming removed 0 bases at V and 8 bases at J, with 11 bases between. In nucleotides, the CDR3 is TGTGCCAGCAGCTTAGGGGGTACATGGGACACCATATATTTT. Protein sequence: CASSLGGTWDTIYF.

The rearrangement uses TRBV5-1 and TRBJ2-1, with 9 bases that match TRBD2. V shed 7 bases, J shed 7 bases, and the junction held 12 bases outside the gene matches. The length of the CDR3 is 15 residues. Looked up from germline, CDR1 is SGHRS and CDR2 is YFSETQ. Written as DNA, the CDR3 is TGCGCCAGCTTAGCGGGGGTCTTTTCAAGGAATGAGCAGTTCTTC. Translated: CASLAGVFSRNEQFF.

The CDR3 DNA sequence: TGTGCCAGCAGTGTCCGGGACAGATTACCAGCTTTCTTT. Protein sequence: CASSVRDRLPAFF. This rearrangement joins TRBV6-5 to TRBJ1-1; 7 nucleotides line up with TRBD1. Germline assignment: CDR1 MNHEY and CDR2 SVGAGI. Trimming at V came to 5 bases and at J to 10 bases, leaving 10 bases not matched to a gene. This CDR3 is 13 amino acids long.

Only one count was recorded for this clone. The rearrangement uses TRBV7-9 and TRBJ2-7; 12 bases match TRBD2. Germline trimming cut 5 bases from V and 7 bases from J; bases unmatched to any gene: 15. The CDR3 covers 17 residues. The V gene's germline CDR1 is SEHNR and CDR2 FQNEAQ (reference sequence). In DNA, the CDR3 is TGTGCCAGCAGCCCCAGAAAGGAGACTAGCGGGAGTATGGAGCAGTACTTC. Its translation: CASSPRKETSGSMEQYF. Full variable domain (outside the CDR3, taken from reference TRBV7-9 and TRBJ2-7): DTGVSQNPRHKITKRGQNVTFRCDPISEHNRLYWYRQTLGQGPEFLTYFQNEAQLEKSRLLSDRFSAERPKGSFSTLEIQRTEQGDSAMYLCASSPRKETSGSMEQYFGPGTRLTVT.

The chain combines TRBV6-5 with TRBJ2-2; the D gene could be TRBD1 or TRBD2 (5 bases each). Germline CDR1 and CDR2: MNHEY and SVGAGI. The CDR3 spans 16 residues. With 0 bases removed from V and 4 bases from J, the gap between germline ends came to 12 bases. CDR3 in amino acids: CASSYSRAGRTGELFF. CDR3 coding DNA: TGTGCCAGCAGTTACTCGAGGGCAGGGCGCACCGGGGAGCTGTTTTTT.

The V and J genes are TRBV15 and TRBJ1-1, with D possibly being TRBD1 (6 bases). Germline CDR1 and CDR2: LNHNV and YYDKDF (reference sequence). V shed 5 bases and J shed 3 bases, with 10 bases lying between them. The CDR3 runs to 13 residues. The DNA for the CDR3 is TGTGCCACCAGCTCCCGGACAGACACTGAAGCTTTCTTT. Translated, it gives CATSSRTDTEAFF.

There are a few counts of this clone. The genes are TRBV18 and TRBJ2-2; D remains ambiguous. Germline V gives CDR1 KGHSH, CDR2 LQKENI. The CDR3 runs 13 residues. Trimming removed 5 bases from V and 10 bases from J, with 14 bases in between. CDR3 bases: TGTGCCAGCTCAGCAGACGGCTCGTTGGAGCTGTTTTTT. Translation gives CASSADGSLELFF.

This rearrangement joins TRBV5-4 to TRBJ2-1, with D hard to call. Trimming stripped 2 bases from V and 0 bases from J, with 18 bases between. CDR1 SGHNT and CDR2 YYREEE come from the germline V gene (reference sequence). The CDR3 has 18 amino acids. For the CDR3, the DNA is TGTGCCAGCAGCTTCGGCCATAAGGGAACCAGCTCCTACAATGAGCAGTTCTTC. Its protein product is CASSFGHKGTSSYNEQFF.

The chain combines TRBV5-1 with TRBJ2-1, with 7 bases matching TRBD2. CDR3 size: 13 residues. CDR1 SGHRS and CDR2 YFSETQ come from the germline V gene. The ends lost 4 bases at V and 6 bases at J; junction bases unmatched: 4. The CDR3 DNA is TGCGCCAGCAGCAAGGGACTACTCAATGAGCAGTTCTTC. Translation: CASSKGLLNEQFF.

V gene TRBV19 combines with J gene TRBJ2-1; D might be TRBD1 (7 bases). This CDR3 region has 13 residues. V was shortened by 4 bases and J by 7 bases, with 11 bases between the two germline ends. CDR1 LNHDA and CDR2 SQIVND come from the germline V gene (reference sequence). The CDR3 DNA follows: TGTGCCAGTAGTACGTCAGGGGGGAATGAGCAGTTCTTC. Amino acids: CASSTSGGNEQFF.

CDR3 in amino acids: CASSLGQGLYEQYF. The DNA for the CDR3 is TGCGCCAGCAGCTTGGGGCAGGGGCTGTACGAGCAGTACTTC. The rearrangement uses TRBV5-1 and TRBJ2-7, with a possible D match to TRBD1 (6 bases). The V and J ends lost 0 bases and 4 bases respectively, with 11 bases between them. Germline loops: CDR1 SGHRS, CDR2 YFSETQ. The CDR3 covers 14 residues.

This clone was counted a single time. The chain couples TRBV6-1 to TRBJ1-1, with a possible D match to TRBD1 (5 bases). Germline V lookup: CDR1 MNHNS, CDR2 SASEGT. Deletions cut 7 bases from V and 3 bases from J, with 12 bases between. The CDR3 covers 13 residues. In DNA, the CDR3 is TGTGCCAGCATGGCAGGGAGACACACTGAAGCTTTCTTT. This encodes CASMAGRHTEAFF.

The chain combines TRBV6-1 with TRBJ1-5; TRBD1 might be the D (5 bases). There are 15 residues in the CDR3. Germline V gives CDR1 MNHNS, CDR2 SASEGT. The V gene lost 3 bases and the J gene lost 7 bases, with 16 bases spanning the gap. DNA for the CDR3: TGTGCCAGCAGTGATCACACAGGTAGTAGCCAGCCCCAGCATTTT. This gives the protein CASSDHTGSSQPQHF.

The chain has TRBV6-6 and TRBJ1-5, with D perhaps TRBD1 (5 bases). V lost 1 base, J lost 7 bases, and 11 bases lay in between. The CDR3 runs to 14 residues. Germline V gives CDR1 MNHNY, CDR2 SVGAGI (reference sequence). The CDR3 region has the DNA TGTGCCAGCAGTTACTTCCGGGACGTGCAGCCCCAGCATTTT. Translated: CASSYFRDVQPQHF.

This clone was observed a handful of times. J is TRBJ1-3 and V is TRBV2, with D unresolved. The germline CDR1 and CDR2 sequences are SNHLY and FYNNEI. The ends were cut back, 4 bases at V and 0 bases at J, with 10 bases in the middle. The CDR3 totals 15 residues. The CDR3 reads CASSAEAVSGNTIYF. CDR3 DNA sequence: TGTGCCAGCAGTGCGGAGGCAGTCTCTGGAAACACCATATATTTT.

This chain joins TRBV28 and TRBJ1-1; TRBD1 matches 11 bases. CDR1 MDHEN and CDR2 SYDVKM come from the germline V gene. The CDR3 has 16 amino acids. The V gene end was trimmed by 5 bases and the J gene end by 1 base; junction bases not matched to a gene: 6. The chain's CDR3 is CASSRTGGRGNTEAFF. DNA for the CDR3: TGTGCCAGCAGTCGGACAGGGGGCAGGGGGAACACTGAAGCTTTCTTT.

This clone is deemed medium-sized (0.01 to 0.1%). The J gene is TRBJ2-7, the V gene TRBV28; no firm D call. The V end lost 2 bases, the J end lost 2 bases, and 1 base lay between the germline ends. The CDR3 is 11 amino acids. Germline-derived CDR1 and CDR2 are MDHEN and SYDVKM. The CDR3 sequence: CASSLPYEQYF. The CDR3 DNA reads as TGTGCCAGCAGTTTACCCTACGAGCAGTACTTC.

This chain uses TRBV4-1 with TRBJ2-1; TRBD1 might be the D (5 bases). V lost 0 bases and J 4 bases, leaving 7 bases between the germline ends. The CDR3 spans 14 residues. Germline V gene sequence: CDR1 MGHRA, CDR2 YSYEKL. CDR3 nucleotide sequence: TGCGCCAGCAGCCAAGACAGGGTATACAATGAGCAGTTCTTC. Protein: CASSQDRVYNEQFF.

The chain uses TRBV27 and TRBJ2-5; TRBD2 might be the D (5 bases). V was shortened by 2 bases and J by 0 bases, with 10 bases between the two germline ends. Germline CDR1 and CDR2: MNHEY and SMNVEV (reference sequence). This CDR3 has 15 residues. Written as DNA, the CDR3 is TGTGCCAGCAGTTTAACGAGGGCGTACCAAGAGACCCAGTACTTC. Amino acid sequence: CASSLTRAYQETQYF.

The chain is built from TRBV5-1 and TRBJ1-1; D remains ambiguous. Germline V gene data show CDR1 as SGHRS and CDR2 as YFSETQ. V lost 0 bases and J lost 3, with 6 bases in between. This CDR3 contains 13 residues. The CDR3 bases are TGCGCCAGCAGCTTGGTTATGCACACTGAAGCTTTCTTT. This codes for CASSLVMHTEAFF.